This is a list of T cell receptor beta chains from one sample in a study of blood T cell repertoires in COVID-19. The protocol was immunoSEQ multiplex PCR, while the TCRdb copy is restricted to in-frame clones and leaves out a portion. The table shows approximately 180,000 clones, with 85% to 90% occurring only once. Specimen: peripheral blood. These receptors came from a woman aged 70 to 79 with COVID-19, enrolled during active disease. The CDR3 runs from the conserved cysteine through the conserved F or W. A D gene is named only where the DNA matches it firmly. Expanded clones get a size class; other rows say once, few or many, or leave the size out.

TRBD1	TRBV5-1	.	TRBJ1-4	TGCGCCAGCAGCTTGGAGTACAGGGGGACGGAACTGTTTTTT	CASSLEYRGTELFF
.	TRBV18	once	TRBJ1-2	TGTGCCAGCTCACAGGGGAACTATGGCTACACCTTC	CASSQGNYGYTF
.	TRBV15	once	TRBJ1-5	TGTGCCACCAGCAGAGATCAGGTTTTTAGCAATCAGCCCCAGCATTTT	CATSRDQVFSNQPQHF
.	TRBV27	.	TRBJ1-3	TGTGCCAGCAGTTCCAGGGTGGCTTCTGGAAACACCATATATTTT	CASSSRVASGNTIYF
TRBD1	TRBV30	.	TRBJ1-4	TGTGCCTGGAGTGTACGACGGGACAGAACTAATGAAAAACTGTTTTTT	CAWSVRRDRTNEKLFF
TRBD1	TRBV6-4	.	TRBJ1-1	TGTGCCAGCAGTGAACGACAGGGGGCTGAAGCTTTCTTT	CASSERQGAEAFF
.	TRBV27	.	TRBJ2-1	TGTGCCAGCAGTCAAGGAACCAGGGGAGTAGGCGGGAGAGGTGAGCAGTTCTTC	CASSQGTRGVGGRGEQFF
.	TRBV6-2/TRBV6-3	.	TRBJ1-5	TGTGCCAGCAGTTACTCGACCCCAGGACTTAGCAATCAGCCCCAGCATTTT	CASSYSTPGLSNQPQHF
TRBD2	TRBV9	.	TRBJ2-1	TGTGCCAGCAGTTCGGGTAGCGGGAGCTCCTACAATGAGCAGTTCTTC	CASSSGSGSSYNEQFF
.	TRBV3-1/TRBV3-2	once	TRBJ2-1	TGTGCCAGCAGCCAAGATCTCCAAACGGAGAGCTCCTACAATGAGCAGTTCTTC	CASSQDLQTESSYNEQFF
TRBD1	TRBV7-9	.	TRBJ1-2	TGTGCCAGCAGCGGGCCGGGACAGGGAAAGGACTATGGCTACACCTTC	CASSGPGQGKDYGYTF
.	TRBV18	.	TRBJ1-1	TGTGCCAGCTCACCTTTGGGCGGGGGCTTGAACACTGAAGCTTTCTTT	CASSPLGGGLNTEAFF
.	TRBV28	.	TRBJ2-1	TGTGCCAGCAGTTTGGGGGGGCCTTCCTACAATGAGCAGTTCTTC	CASSLGGPSYNEQFF
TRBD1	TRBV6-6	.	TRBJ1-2	TGTGCCAGCAGTACGGGACAGTATGGCTACACCTTC	CASSTGQYGYTF
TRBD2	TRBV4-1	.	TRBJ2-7	TGCGCCAGCAGCCAAGAAAAAGCGGGAGGGCTTTACGAGCAGTACTTC	CASSQEKAGGLYEQYF
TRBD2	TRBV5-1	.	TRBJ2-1	TGCGCCAGCAGCTTACTAGCGGAAACGGCGTATAGGGAGCAGTTCTTC	CASSLLAETAYREQFF
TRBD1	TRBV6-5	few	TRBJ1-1	TGTGCCAGCAGAGACAGGGGGCTCGGTGAAGCTTTCTTT	CASRDRGLGEAFF
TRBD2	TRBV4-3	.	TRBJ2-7	TGCGCCAGCAGCCTGGGCGGGAGCTCCTACGAGCAGTACTTC	CASSLGGSSYEQYF
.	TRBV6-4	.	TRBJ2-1	TGTGCCAGCAGTGACCCGAAGCTACGACGGGTAAAGTACAATGAGCAGTTCTTC	CASSDPKLRRVKYNEQFF
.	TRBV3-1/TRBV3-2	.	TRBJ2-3	TGTGCCAGCAGCCAAGTAGGACTGTCTTTTAATACGCAGTATTTT	CASSQVGLSFNTQYF
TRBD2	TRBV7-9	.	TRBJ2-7	TGTGCCAGCAGCTTAGTGCTAGCGGGCCTCTACGAGCAGTACTTC	CASSLVLAGLYEQYF
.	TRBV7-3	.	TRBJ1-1	TGTGCCAGCAGCTTAACGGGGACAAAGGGTAACACTGAAGCTTTCTTT	CASSLTGTKGNTEAFF
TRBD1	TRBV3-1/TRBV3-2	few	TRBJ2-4	TGTGCCAGCAGCCAAGATGCCCGCCGGGACAGCAAAAACATTCAGTACTTC	CASSQDARRDSKNIQYF
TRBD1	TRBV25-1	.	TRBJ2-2	TGTGCCAGCAGTTGGGACAGGGGTTCTACCGGGGAGCTGTTTTTT	CASSWDRGSTGELFF
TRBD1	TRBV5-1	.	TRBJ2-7	TGCGCCAGCAGCTTGGGACAGGGCCCCTACGAGCAGTACTTC	CASSLGQGPYEQYF
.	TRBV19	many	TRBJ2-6	TGTGCCAGTCGCCAACAGGTCTCTGGGGCCAACGTCCTGACTTTC	CASRQQVSGANVLTF
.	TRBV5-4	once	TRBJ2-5	TGTGCCAGCAGCGGGATGAGCGGAGAAGAGACCCAGTACTTC	CASSGMSGEETQYF
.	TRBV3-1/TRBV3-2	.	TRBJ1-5	TGTGCCAGCAGCCAACTCAGGGAAGGTCAGCCCCAGCATTTT	CASSQLREGQPQHF
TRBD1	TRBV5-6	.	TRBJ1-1	TGTGCCAGCAGCTTGGGACAGGGGTACACTGAAGCTTTCTTT	CASSLGQGYTEAFF
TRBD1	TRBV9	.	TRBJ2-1	TGTGCCAGCAGTCCGGGTCGACAGGGGGCCTACAATGAGCAGTTCTTC	CASSPGRQGAYNEQFF
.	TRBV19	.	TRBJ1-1	TGTGCCAGTAGTGGGAGCGGTCCGGCCTACGTGAACACTGAAGCTTTCTTT	CASSGSGPAYVNTEAFF
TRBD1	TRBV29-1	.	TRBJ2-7	TGCAGCGTAGCCACAGGGGACGAGCAGTACTTC	CSVATGDEQYF
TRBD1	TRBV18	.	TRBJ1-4	TGTGCCAGCTCACCTACAGGGGCAGTAGCTGAAAAACTGTTTTTT	CASSPTGAVAEKLFF
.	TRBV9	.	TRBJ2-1	TGTGCCAGCAGCGTAAGTCAGGACTCCTACAATGAGCAGTTCTTC	CASSVSQDSYNEQFF
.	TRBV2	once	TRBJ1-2	TGTGCCAGCAGTGTAGTTAACTATGGCTACACCTTC	CASSVVNYGYTF
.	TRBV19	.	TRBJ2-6	TGTGCCAGTAGTATAGACTGGGGGCTTGGGGCCAACGTCCTGACTTTC	CASSIDWGLGANVLTF
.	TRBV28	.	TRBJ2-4	TGTGCCAGCAGTTTTTGGGGCAGGGAAAACATTCAGTACTTC	CASSFWGRENIQYF
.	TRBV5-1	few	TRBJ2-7	TGCGCCAGCAGCCCCGGGGGTCTCCAATACGAGCAGTACTTC	CASSPGGLQYEQYF
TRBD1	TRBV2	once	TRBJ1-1	TGTGCCAGCACCCAGGACAGGGCGGACACTGAAGCTTTCTTT	CASTQDRADTEAFF
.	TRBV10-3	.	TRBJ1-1	TGTGCCATTCAGGGGACAACTCATGCTGAAGCTTTCTTT	CAIQGTTHAEAFF
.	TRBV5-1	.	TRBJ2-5	TGCGCCAGCAGCTCTTACTCAGACAGGCAAGAGACCCAGTACTTC	CASSSYSDRQETQYF
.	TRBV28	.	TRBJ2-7	TGTGCCAGCAGTTTCCCCGAGCGCCCCAGGGGTTCCTACGAGCAGTACTTC	CASSFPERPRGSYEQYF
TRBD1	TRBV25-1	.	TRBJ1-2	TGTGCCAGCAGAAAGACAGGGTGGTCCTATGGCTACACCTTC	CASRKTGWSYGYTF
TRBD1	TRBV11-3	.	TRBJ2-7	TGTGCCAGCAGCCAAACTACCGGGACAGTTGACGAGCAGTACTTC	CASSQTTGTVDEQYF
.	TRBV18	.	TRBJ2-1	TGTGCCAGCTCACGTTCTGAGGGCTCCTACAATGAGCAGTTCTTC	CASSRSEGSYNEQFF
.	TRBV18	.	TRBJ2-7	TGTGCCAGCTCACCACCGCGGCTAGTCTACGAGCAGTACTTC	CASSPPRLVYEQYF
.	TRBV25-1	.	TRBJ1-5	TGTGCCAGCAGTGAATACTCAGGGAATCAGCCCCAGCATTTT	CASSEYSGNQPQHF
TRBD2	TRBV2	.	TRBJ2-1	TGTGCCAGCAGTGCCCAAGCGGGAGGAACGTACAATGAGCAGTTCTTC	CASSAQAGGTYNEQFF
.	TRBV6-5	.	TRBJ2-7	TGTGCCAGCAGCGCTGATTCAGGGAATCCCCACGAGCAGTACTTC	CASSADSGNPHEQYF
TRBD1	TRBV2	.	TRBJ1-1	TGTGCCAGCAGCGCGGACAGGGGGAGTAGGGCTTTT	CASSADRGSRAF
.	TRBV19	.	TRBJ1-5	TGTGCCAGTGGATCGGTGGGCCAGCCCCAGCATTTT	CASGSVGQPQHF
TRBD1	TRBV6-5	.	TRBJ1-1	TGTGCCAGCAGTTCAGGGCAGGGGGCAGAGACTGAAGCTTTCTTT	CASSSGQGAETEAFF